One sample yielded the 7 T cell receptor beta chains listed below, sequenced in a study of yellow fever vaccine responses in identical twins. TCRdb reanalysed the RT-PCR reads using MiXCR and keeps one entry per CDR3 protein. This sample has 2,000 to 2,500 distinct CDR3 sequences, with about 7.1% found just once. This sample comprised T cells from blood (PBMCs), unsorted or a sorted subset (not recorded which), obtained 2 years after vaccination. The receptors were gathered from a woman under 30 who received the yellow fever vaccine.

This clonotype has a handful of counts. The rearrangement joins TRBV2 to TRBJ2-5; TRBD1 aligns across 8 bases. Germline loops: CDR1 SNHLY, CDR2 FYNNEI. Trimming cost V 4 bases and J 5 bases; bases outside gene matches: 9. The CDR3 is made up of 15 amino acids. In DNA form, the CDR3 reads TGTGCCAGCAGTGGACAGGGGCGGGCGGCCGAGACCCAGTACTTC. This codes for CASSGQGRAAETQYF.

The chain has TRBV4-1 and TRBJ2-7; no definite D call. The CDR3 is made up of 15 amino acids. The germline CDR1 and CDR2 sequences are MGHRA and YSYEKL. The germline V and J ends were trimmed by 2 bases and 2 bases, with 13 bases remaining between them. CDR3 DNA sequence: TGCGCCAGCAGCCAAATCGCCGACGGCCCCTACGAGCAGTACTTC. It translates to CASSQIADGPYEQYF.

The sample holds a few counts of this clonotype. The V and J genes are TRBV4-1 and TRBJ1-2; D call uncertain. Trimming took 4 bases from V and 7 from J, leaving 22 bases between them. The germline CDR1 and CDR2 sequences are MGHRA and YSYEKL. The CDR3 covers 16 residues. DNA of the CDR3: TGCGCCAGCAGCCTCACTACACAATCGAAGGCGGGTGGCTACACCTTC. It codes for CASSLTTQSKAGGYTF.

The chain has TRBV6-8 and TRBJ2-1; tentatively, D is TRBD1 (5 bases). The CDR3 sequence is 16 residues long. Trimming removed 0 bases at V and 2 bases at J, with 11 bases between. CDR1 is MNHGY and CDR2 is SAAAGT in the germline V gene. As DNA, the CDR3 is TGTGCCAGCAGTTACTCGATGGGCAGGGCCTACAATGAGCAGTTCTTC. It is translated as CASSYSMGRAYNEQFF.

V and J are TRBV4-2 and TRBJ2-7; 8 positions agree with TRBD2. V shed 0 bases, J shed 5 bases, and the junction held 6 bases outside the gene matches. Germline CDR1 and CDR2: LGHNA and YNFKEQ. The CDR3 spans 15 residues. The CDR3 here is CASSQDEAGVDEQYF. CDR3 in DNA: TGTGCCAGCAGCCAAGACGAAGCGGGAGTAGACGAGCAGTACTTC.

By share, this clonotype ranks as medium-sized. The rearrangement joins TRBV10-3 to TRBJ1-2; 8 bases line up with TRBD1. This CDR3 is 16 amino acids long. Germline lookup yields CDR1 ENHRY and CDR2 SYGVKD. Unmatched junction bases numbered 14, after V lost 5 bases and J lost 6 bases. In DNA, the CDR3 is TGTGCCATCAGTCAGGGACGGACAGGGTTCCTCGATGGCTACACCTTC. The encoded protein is CAISQGRTGFLDGYTF.

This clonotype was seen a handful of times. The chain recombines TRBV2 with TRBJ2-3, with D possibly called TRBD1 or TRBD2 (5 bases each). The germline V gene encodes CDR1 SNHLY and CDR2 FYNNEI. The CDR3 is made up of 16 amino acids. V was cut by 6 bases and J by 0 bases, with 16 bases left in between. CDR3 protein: CASRAPWGISTDTQYF. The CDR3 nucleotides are TGTGCCAGCAGGGCTCCTTGGGGGATCAGCACAGATACGCAGTATTTT.